Listed below are T cell receptor beta chains from one sample, sequenced in a study of blood T cells in healthy people across ages. TCRdb reprocessed the 5' RACE reads via MiXCR and lists one record per CDR3 protein. The profile shows hundreds of thousands of distinct CDR3 sequences, 58% of them singletons. Source material: blood. The source is a man in his thirties or forties in good health. The CDR3 runs from the conserved cysteine through the conserved F or W. Only some rows state a clone size, as once, few, many or a class for expanded clones.

j_call v_call clone_size cdr3_aa
TRBJ2-1 TRBV7-2 - CASSRDSSSYNEQFF
TRBJ2-1 TRBV7-2 many CASSLDSNNEQFF
TRBJ2-5 TRBV4-3 few CASSQSRPGTGLETQYF
TRBJ2-7 TRBV20-1 - CSAGDSGSSYVQYF
TRBJ2-6 TRBV3-1 - CASSQLGANVLTF
TRBJ2-3 TRBV7-2 few CASSFNAITDTQYF
TRBJ2-1 TRBV6-2/TRBV6-3 - CASSGRSNEQFF
TRBJ1-1 TRBV12-3/TRBV12-4 - CVSSSQLNTEAFF
TRBJ2-3 TRBV20-1 - CSARRPGDTQYF
TRBJ2-3 TRBV29-1 few CSVGIGTSSDTQYF
TRBJ2-4 TRBV28 many CASRAGQGAGTKNIQYF
TRBJ2-7 TRBV4-2 - CASSVGGKYEQYF
TRBJ2-5 TRBV15 - CATSRRDNQETQYF
TRBJ1-6 TRBV7-2 - CASSLTGQVNNSPLHF
TRBJ2-6 TRBV28 few CASFSGANVLTF
TRBJ2-3 TRBV20-1 once CSARDIRFSDTQYF
TRBJ1-4 TRBV4-2 - CASSQENEKLFF
TRBJ1-1 TRBV7-2 - CASRNDPGGNTEAFF
TRBJ2-2 TRBV7-9 - CASRKGVANTGELFF
TRBJ1-1 TRBV27 - CASKQAREDTEAFF
- TRBV10-3 - CAISENRGIAHEQYF
TRBJ2-7 TRBV5-1 - CASSFGAGAALYEQYF
TRBJ2-1 TRBV27 few CASSDSYSYNEQFF
TRBJ2-7 TRBV20-1 - CSAKAVRGHYEQYF
TRBJ2-7 TRBV15 - CATSEREGRKSEQYF
TRBJ2-5 TRBV7-4 - CASSLEGQGYMEETQYF
TRBJ1-5 TRBV20-1 - CSASRSNNQPQHF
TRBJ1-2 TRBV12-3/TRBV12-4 few CASSFSRQNYGYTF
TRBJ2-1 TRBV4-2 few CASSQGGGGSDNEQFF
TRBJ2-7 TRBV28 - CASRDRANEQYF
TRBJ2-5 TRBV20-1 few CSAKRAGGTQETQYF
TRBJ2-5 TRBV27 - CASSPQTGPQETQYF
TRBJ2-7 TRBV4-3 few CASSQEGDRREQYF
TRBJ1-1 TRBV20-1 once CSARDEVRPMGAFF
TRBJ2-6 TRBV6-1 many CASSEGQGDGANVLTF
TRBJ1-5 TRBV19 once CASKGLYRGSDNQPQHF
- TRBV29-1 - CSVVIGGVPYEQYF
- TRBV6-1 - CASTWTSGRETQYF
TRBJ2-3 TRBV19 - CASSTGPTTDTQYF
TRBJ1-3 TRBV20-1 - CSAQGASGNTIYF
TRBJ1-1 TRBV7-6 - CASSLGGPLQGVSTEAFF
TRBJ2-2 TRBV20-1 - CSAPGLLTGELFF
TRBJ2-6 TRBV11-2 - CASSSGDWITGANVLTF
TRBJ2-3 TRBV12-3/TRBV12-4 once CASSPTSGIADTQYF
TRBJ1-4 TRBV29-1 few CSVVGTGYSNEKLFF
TRBJ1-2 TRBV20-1 - CSASSAGGGYTF
TRBJ1-1 TRBV20-1 - CSAKGEGTANTEAFF
TRBJ2-7 TRBV5-1 - CASSLGLDGEQYF
TRBJ2-3 TRBV10-3 few CAISPADTQYF